This T cell receptor (beta chain) was identified during a study of T-cell reconstitution after alpha-beta-depleted transplantation in children (dated by TCRdb to 2015 to 2016). General notes on the study: Using TCR repertoire profiling, the study quantitatively followed how T-cell immune reconstitution unfolded in children after TCRalphabeta/CD19-depleted allogeneic hematopoietic cell transplantation.

Including the terminal cysteine and phenylalanine, the CDR3 comprises 14 residues. This entry keeps only the CDR3 DNA: 42 bases, framed from base 1. Deletion took 10 bases off V and 4 bases off J, with a span of 19 bases between the germline ends. Libraries were made using PCR. Instrument used: Illumina HiSeq 2500. Molecular barcoding was employed in the preparation of TCR libraries, with unique molecular identifiers being used to normalize TCRbeta repertoire quantification. TCRdb trimmed public reads at Q25 via fastp, called clones via MiXCR and kept in-frame beta chains. Every distinct CDR3 protein forms one entry, paired with its most common genes and DNA. The table for this sample lists roughly 500,000 distinct CDR3 sequences; over 25% of them were counted only once. The ten largest clones represent less than 2.5% of the sample. Comment on this clonotype: No cognate antigen has been identified for it. Base qualities are missing; no much larger clone stands one base away.

The receptor chain draws on TRBV12-3 or TRBV12-4 and TRBJ1-1, and possibly TRBD1, on 5 matching bases. Sequencing was performed on PBMCs from the stem cell graft donor, taken from the stem cell graft. This clonotype originated in a human donor who donated a stem cell graft to a child with aplastic anemia. The nucleotides read TGTGCCACGCGGGGCACTATTCGGGCCACTGAAGCTTTCTTT. Its product reads: CATRGTIRATEAFF.